This T cell receptor beta chain was sequenced in a study of blood T cell repertoires in COVID-19. The germline V gene has CDR1 GTSNPN and CDR2 SVGIG (reference sequence). The V end was cut by 4 bases, the J end by 5 bases, with 27 bases between. This CDR3 is built from 17 residues. Profiling relied on immunoSEQ multiplex PCR, and the TCRdb table lists in-frame clones only, not all of them. This table holds fewer than 350,000 clones, approximately 90% found once. The receptor was derived from a man aged 40-50 years with acute or convalescent COVID-19. The genes are TRBV30 and TRBJ2-7; possibly TRBD1 for D (8 bases). Specimen: peripheral blood. CDR3 loop: CAWKITLGQGGMNEQYF. The CDR3 DNA is TGTGCCTGGAAAATAACCCTCGGACAGGGAGGGATGAACGAGCAGTACTTC.